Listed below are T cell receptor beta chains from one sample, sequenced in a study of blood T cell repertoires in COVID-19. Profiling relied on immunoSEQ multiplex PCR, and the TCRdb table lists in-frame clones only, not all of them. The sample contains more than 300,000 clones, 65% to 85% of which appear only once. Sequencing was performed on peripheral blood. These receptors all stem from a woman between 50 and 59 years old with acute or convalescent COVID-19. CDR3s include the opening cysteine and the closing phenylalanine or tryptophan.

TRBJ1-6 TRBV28 CAGRDRSYNSPLHF
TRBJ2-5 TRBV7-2 CASSRLAVETQYF
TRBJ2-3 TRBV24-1 CATSGQGWADTQYF
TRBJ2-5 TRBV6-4 CASSRVGGETQYF
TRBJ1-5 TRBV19 CASSIGTGFNQPQHF
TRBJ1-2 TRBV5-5 CASSWGRDRASYGYTF
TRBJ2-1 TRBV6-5 CASRERGGYNEQFF
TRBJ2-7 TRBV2 CAIPYPGTLKQYF
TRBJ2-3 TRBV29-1 CSVEHTDTQYF
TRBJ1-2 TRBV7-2 CASSPGRGGYGYTF
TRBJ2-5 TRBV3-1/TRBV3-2 CASSPSGTGREETQYF
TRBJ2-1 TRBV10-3 CATSDLAGGAYNEQFF
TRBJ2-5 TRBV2 CASSAQGAQETQYF
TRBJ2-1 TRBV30 CAWSVVFGNEQFF
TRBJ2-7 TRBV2 CASRAGTSTNYEQYF
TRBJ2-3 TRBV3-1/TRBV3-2 CASSSRDREREQYF
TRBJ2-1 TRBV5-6 CASSLVTAVAYNEQFF
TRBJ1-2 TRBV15 CATSRDGAVIEGYTF
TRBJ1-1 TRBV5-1 CASSLDVGPEAFF
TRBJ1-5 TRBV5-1 CASSPTGDGSNQPQHF
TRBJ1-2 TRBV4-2 CASSQDEVVLTGDGYTF
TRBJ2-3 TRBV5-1 CASSLLPNTDTQYF
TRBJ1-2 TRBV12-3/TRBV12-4 CASSLGHYGYTF
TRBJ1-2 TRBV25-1 CASSEGVEGSYGYTF
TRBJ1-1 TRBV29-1 CSVEDGSEAFF
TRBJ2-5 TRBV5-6 CASSNRDRRWETQYF
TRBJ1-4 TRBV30 CALGARRVNEKLFF
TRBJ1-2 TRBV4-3 CASSQDRGYYGYTF
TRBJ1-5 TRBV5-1 CASSLEGLWNQPQHF
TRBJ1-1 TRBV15 CATRAHRGGTEAFF
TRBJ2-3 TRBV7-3 CASASGDTQYF
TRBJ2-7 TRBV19 CASSIGLAGAIQYF
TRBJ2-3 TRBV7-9 CASSLDLQGPTDTQYF
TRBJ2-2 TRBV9 CASTPQGANTGELFF
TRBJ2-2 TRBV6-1 CASSSQNTGTGELFF
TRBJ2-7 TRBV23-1 CASSRIPQGNEQYF
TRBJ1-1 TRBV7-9 CASSLTGTGRAEAFF
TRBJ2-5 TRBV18 CASSVAPPQETQYF
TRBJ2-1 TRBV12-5 CASGLTGREQFF
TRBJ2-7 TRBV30 CALFYPGDEQYF
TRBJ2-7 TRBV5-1 CASSFPGQGSYEQYF
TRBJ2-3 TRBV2 CASIAERGSTDTQYF
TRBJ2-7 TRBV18 CASSPAGQAQAYEQYF
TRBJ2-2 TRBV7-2 CASSARTPEGTGELFF
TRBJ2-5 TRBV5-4 CASSLAGHSQETQYF
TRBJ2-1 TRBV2 CASSEPGVLNEQFF
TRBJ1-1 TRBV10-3 CAISEGGVSESTEAFF
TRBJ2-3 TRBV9 CASSQTGQTDTQYF
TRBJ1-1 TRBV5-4 CASSPGQANTEAFF
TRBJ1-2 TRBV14 CASSRLGQGDGYTF
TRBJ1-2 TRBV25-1 CASTHSGGYTF
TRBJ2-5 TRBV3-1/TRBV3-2 CASSPHGTSKETQYF
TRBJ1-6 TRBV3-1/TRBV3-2 CASDTGQGNSPLHF
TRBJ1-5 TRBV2 CASSGAAASNQPQHF
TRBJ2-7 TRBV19 CASSPGVGYEQYF
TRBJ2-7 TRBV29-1 CSVEAQGGYEQYF
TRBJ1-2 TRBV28 CASSRTGPFYGYTF
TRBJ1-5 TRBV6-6 CASSRSISFTDYYSNQPQHF
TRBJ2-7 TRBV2 CASREGAINSYEQYF